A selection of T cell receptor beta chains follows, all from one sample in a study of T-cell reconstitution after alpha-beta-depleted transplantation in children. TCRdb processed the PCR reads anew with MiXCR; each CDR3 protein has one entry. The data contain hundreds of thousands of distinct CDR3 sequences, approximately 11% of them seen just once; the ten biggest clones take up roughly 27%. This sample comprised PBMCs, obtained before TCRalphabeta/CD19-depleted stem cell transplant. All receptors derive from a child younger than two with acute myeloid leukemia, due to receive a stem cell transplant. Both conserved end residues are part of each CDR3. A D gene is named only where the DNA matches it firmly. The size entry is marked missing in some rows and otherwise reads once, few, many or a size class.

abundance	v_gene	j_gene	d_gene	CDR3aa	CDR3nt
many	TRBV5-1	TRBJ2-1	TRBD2	CASSPSPTSGRFNEQFF	TGCGCCAGCAGCCCTAGCCCGACTAGCGGGAGGTTCAATGAGCAGTTCTTC
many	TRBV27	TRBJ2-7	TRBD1	CASRTGTGLGEQYF	TGTGCCAGCAGAACCGGGACAGGGTTGGGCGAGCAGTACTTC
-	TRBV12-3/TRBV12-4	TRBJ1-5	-	CASRRTENQPQHF	TGTGCCAGCAGACGGACAGAGAATCAGCCCCAGCATTTT
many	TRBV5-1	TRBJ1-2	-	CASSLASDGYTF	TGCGCCAGCAGCTTGGCGAGTGATGGCTACACCTTC
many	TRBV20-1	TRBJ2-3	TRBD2	CSARGPSGKEDTQYF	TGCAGTGCTAGAGGGCCTAGCGGGAAAGAAGATACGCAGTATTTT
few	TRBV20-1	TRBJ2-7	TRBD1	CSASGQGAHEQYF	TGCAGTGCCTCGGGACAGGGGGCCCACGAGCAGTACTTC
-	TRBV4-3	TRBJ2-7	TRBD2	CASSQRTSGSYEQYF	TGCGCCAGCAGCCAAAGGACTAGCGGGAGCTACGAGCAGTACTTC
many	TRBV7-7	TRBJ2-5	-	CASSRDRGEGTQYF	TGTGCCAGCAGTCGGGACCGAGGTGAAGGGACCCAGTACTTC
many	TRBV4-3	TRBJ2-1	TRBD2	CASSQGSGRTYNEQFF	TGCGCCAGCAGCCAAGGGAGCGGGAGGACCTACAATGAGCAGTTCTTC
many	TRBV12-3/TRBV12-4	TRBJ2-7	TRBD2	CASSLRSSGGDEQYF	TGTGCCAGCAGTTTAAGATCTAGCGGGGGGGACGAGCAGTACTTC
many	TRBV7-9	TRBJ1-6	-	CASSQPSNSPLHF	TGTGCCAGCAGCCAACCAAGTAATTCACCCCTCCACTTT
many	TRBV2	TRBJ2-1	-	CASSGSDGSYNEQFF	TGTGCCAGCAGCGGGTCGGACGGCTCCTACAATGAGCAGTTCTTC
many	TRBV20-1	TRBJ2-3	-	CSARGDTGTDTQYF	TGCAGTGCTAGAGGGGACACCGGCACAGATACGCAGTATTTT
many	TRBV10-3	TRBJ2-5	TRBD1	CAISATSRGETQYF	TGTGCCATCAGCGCAACCTCCAGGGGGGAGACCCAGTACTTC
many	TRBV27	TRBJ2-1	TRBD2	CASSLGAGVPNNEQFF	TGTGCCAGCAGTTTGGGAGCGGGAGTACCAAACAATGAGCAGTTCTTC
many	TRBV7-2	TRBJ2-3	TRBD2	CASSLVAGGTDTQYF	TGTGCCAGCAGCTTAGTTGCGGGGGGCACAGATACGCAGTATTTT
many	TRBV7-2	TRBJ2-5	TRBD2	CASSLFLAETQQETQYF	TGTGCCAGCAGCTTATTCCTAGCGGAGACCCAACAAGAGACCCAGTACTTC
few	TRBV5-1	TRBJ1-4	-	CASSQSQSEKLFF	TGCGCCAGCAGCCAGAGTCAGAGTGAAAAACTGTTTTTT
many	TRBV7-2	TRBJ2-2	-	CASSLGGLLGGGELFF	TGTGCCAGCAGCTTAGGGGGGCTCCTGGGAGGCGGGGAGCTGTTTTTT
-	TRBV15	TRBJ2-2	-	CATSRDRRVQTGELFF	TGTGCCACCAGCAGAGATCGGAGGGTCCAGACCGGGGAGCTGTTTTTT
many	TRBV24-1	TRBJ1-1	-	CATSDLGSPTEAFF	TGTGCCACCAGTGATTTGGGTTCGCCCACTGAAGCTTTCTTT
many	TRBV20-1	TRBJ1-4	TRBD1	CSARERQGNEKLFF	TGCAGTGCTAGGGAGAGACAGGGAAATGAAAAACTGTTTTTT
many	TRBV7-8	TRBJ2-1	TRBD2	CASSQYPLLAGVEYNEQFF	TGTGCCAGCAGCCAATACCCCCTACTAGCGGGAGTGGAATACAATGAGCAGTTCTTC
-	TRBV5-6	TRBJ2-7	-	CASSLLSPDNYEQYF	TGTGCCAGCAGCTTGTTGTCTCCGGATAACTACGAGCAGTACTTC
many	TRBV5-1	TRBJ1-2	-	CASSLVGQGNLHTF	-
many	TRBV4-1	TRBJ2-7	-	CASSQFSRTSYEQYF	TGCGCCAGCAGCCAGTTTAGTAGAACTTCCTACGAGCAGTACTTC
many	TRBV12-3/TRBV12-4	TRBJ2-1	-	CASSLRQDLEQFF	TGTGCCAGCAGTTTACGGCAGGATTTAGAGCAGTTCTTC
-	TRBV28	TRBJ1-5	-	CASKGGTNSNQPQHF	TGTGCCAGCAAGGGGGGAACAAATAGCAATCAGCCCCAGCATTTT
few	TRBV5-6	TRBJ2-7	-	CASSPPSHFEQYF	TGTGCCAGCAGCCCCCCGTCTCATTTCGAGCAGTACTTC
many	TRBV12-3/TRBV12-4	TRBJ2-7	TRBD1	CASSLIRDRWYEQYF	TGTGCCAGCAGTTTAATCCGGGACAGGTGGTACGAGCAGTACTTC
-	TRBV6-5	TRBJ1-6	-	CASSYGVYNSPLHF	TGTGCCAGCAGTTACGGAGTTTATAATTCACCCCTCCACTTT
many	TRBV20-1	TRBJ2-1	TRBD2	CSARGSGEGYNEQFF	TGCAGTGCTAGAGGAAGCGGGGAGGGGTACAATGAGCAGTTCTTC
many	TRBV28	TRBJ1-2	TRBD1	CASSLTSGTGAGGYTF	TGTGCCAGCAGTCTAACCTCCGGGACAGGGGCAGGGGGCTACACCTTC
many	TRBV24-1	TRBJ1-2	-	CATSDFSGANYGYTF	TGTGCCACCAGTGATTTCTCGGGGGCTAACTATGGCTACACCTTC
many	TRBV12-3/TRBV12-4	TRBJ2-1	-	CASSSVAQPFF	TGTGCCAGCAGTTCGGTCGCGCAGCCTTTCTTC
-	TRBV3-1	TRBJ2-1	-	CASSQQVATDNEQFF	TGTGCCAGCAGCCAACAGGTTGCGACCGACAATGAGCAGTTCTTC
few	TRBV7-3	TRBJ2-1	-	CASSLYGSHEQFF	TGTGCCAGCAGCTTATACGGGAGCCATGAGCAGTTCTTC
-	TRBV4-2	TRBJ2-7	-	CASSRAGTGSYEQYF	TGTGCCAGCAGCCGAGCCGGGACTGGTTCCTACGAGCAGTACTTC
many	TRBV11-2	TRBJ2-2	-	CASTYRVANTGELFF	TGTGCCAGCACCTACAGGGTCGCGAACACCGGGGAGCTGTTTTTT
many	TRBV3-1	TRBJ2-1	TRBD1	CASSPQGAKMAEQFF	TGTGCCAGCAGCCCGCAGGGGGCGAAGATGGCTGAGCAGTTCTTC